A single sample gave rise to the 13 T cell receptor beta chains below, sequenced in a study of T-cell memory formation after mild COVID-19. MiXCR was run by TCRdb on the 5' RACE reads, yielding one entry per CDR3 protein. The sample yields some 450,000 distinct CDR3 sequences, roughly 20% seen once. The sample consisted of PBMCs or a T cell subset sorted from them (not recorded which). These receptors were collected from an adult woman who had mild COVID-19 (a few samples of this study predate the infection). Cell type and time point are not known.

There are many counts of this clonotype. The chain combines TRBV4-2 with TRBJ2-7; 11 bases align to TRBD1. CDR1 and CDR2 (germline): LGHNA, YNFKEQ. The junction had 6 bases not matched to a gene; V was cut back by 6 bases and J by 2 bases. The CDR3 is 15 amino acids. CDR3 loop: CASSTRTGGPYEQYF. CDR3 DNA sequence: TGTGCCAGCAGTACCCGGACAGGGGGCCCCTACGAGCAGTACTTC.

This clonotype turned up a few times. The chain combines TRBV27 with TRBJ2-7, with D tentatively TRBD1 (6 bases). V dropped 3 bases and J dropped 0 bases, with 9 bases sitting between them. The length of the CDR3 is 14 residues. Germline values: CDR1 MNHEY, CDR2 SMNVEV (reference sequence). CDR3 bases: TGTGCCAGCAGTTTTTGGGGGCCCTCCTACGAGCAGTACTTC. It is translated as CASSFWGPSYEQYF.

This clonotype was found a few times. V and J are TRBV18 and TRBJ2-7; 7 bases are shared with TRBD1. V shed 3 bases, J shed 5 bases, and the junction held 10 bases outside the gene matches. Germline lookup yields CDR1 KGHSH and CDR2 LQKENI. This CDR3 spans 15 amino acids. Written as DNA, the CDR3 is TGTGCCAGCTCACCGCGACAGGGCCCCTCTGACGAGCAGTACTTC. Its protein product is CASSPRQGPSDEQYF.

This clonotype was counted ten times or more. The V and J genes are TRBV7-9 and TRBJ2-7, with D possibly being TRBD2 (5 bases). The V gene's germline CDR1 is SEHNR and CDR2 FQNEAQ (reference sequence). V was pared by 1 base and J by 5 bases, with 12 bases between. The CDR3 has 14 amino acids. CDR3 loop: CASSLGTGYDEQYF. The DNA of the CDR3 is TGTGCCAGCAGCTTAGGGACTGGGTATGACGAGCAGTACTTC.

The V gene is TRBV5-5, the J gene TRBJ2-3; a possible D gene is TRBD2 (6 bases). This CDR3 comprises 15 residues. V shed 0 bases and J shed 4 bases, with 12 bases lying between them. The germline V gene encodes CDR1 SGHKS and CDR2 YYEKEE (reference sequence). The CDR3 bases are TGTGCCAGCAGCTTGGACGGCGGGGCTTCAGATACGCAGTATTTT. Residues: CASSLDGGASDTQYF.

The chain uses TRBV9 and TRBJ1-2; the D gene is possibly TRBD1 (6 bases). V lost 4 bases, J lost 9 bases, and 16 bases lay in between. Germline V gives CDR1 SGDLS, CDR2 YYNGEE. The CDR3 has 13 amino acids. DNA of the CDR3: TGTGCCAGCAGCCTGGGTCAGGGGAATAGCTACACCTTC. It yields the protein CASSLGQGNSYTF.

A few counts support this clonotype. The V and J genes are TRBV7-8 and TRBJ2-7; D might be TRBD2 (5 bases). This CDR3 is built from 14 residues. V lost 4 bases and J 6 bases, leaving 16 bases between the germline ends. The germline CDR1 and CDR2 sequences are SGHVS and FQNEAQ. In DNA, the CDR3 is TGTGCCAGCAGCTCTCGCGTGAGGGCAGCCGAGCAGTACTTC. This sequence encodes CASSSRVRAAEQYF.

The chain links TRBV24-1 to TRBJ2-3, with no clear D. CDR1 is KGHDR and CDR2 is SFDVKD in the germline V gene. The CDR3 covers 15 residues. V was pared by 0 bases and J by 5 bases, with 11 bases between. The DNA of the CDR3 is TGTGCCACCAGTGATTTGCGCGCATCCGTAGATACGCAGTATTTT. This translates into CATSDLRASVDTQYF.

The chain employs TRBV6-1 and TRBJ2-3; D is unresolved. The V and J ends lost 4 bases and 4 bases respectively, with 12 bases between them. This CDR3 is built from 14 residues. Germline V gene lookup returns CDR1 MNHNS and CDR2 SASEGT. The DNA of the CDR3 is TGTGCCAGCAGTGGCGACCTCATTCCAGATACGCAGTATTTT. It specifies CASSGDLIPDTQYF.

The gene calls are TRBV4-2 and TRBJ2-5; 9 positions match TRBD2. J gave up 5 bases and V 4 bases, and 11 bases lay outside the gene matches. Germline-derived CDR1 and CDR2 are LGHNA and YNFKEQ. CDR3 size: 16 residues. DNA of the CDR3: TGTGCCAGCAGCCCCACGGGCGGGGGGGTTTTGGAGACCCAGTACTTC. Protein product: CASSPTGGGVLETQYF.

The V call is TRBV7-9, the J call TRBJ1-1, with 9 bases identical to TRBD1. V lost 7 bases to trimming and J lost 0 bases; unmatched junction nucleotides: 18. CDR3 length: 19 amino acids. CDR1 and CDR2 from the germline V gene are SEHNR and FQNEAQ (reference sequence). CDR3 sequence (DNA): TGTGCCAGCAACTCAAGGCGACAGGGGGAAGGTTACATGAACACTGAAGCTTTCTTT. The encoded protein is CASNSRRQGEGYMNTEAFF.

The chain is built from TRBV5-1 and TRBJ1-1; D is undetermined. The V end was cut by 0 bases, the J end by 4 bases, with 13 bases between. The germline gives CDR1 SGHRS, CDR2 YFSETQ. This CDR3 has 15 amino acids. CDR3 residues: CASSLGRGMSTEAFF. In nucleotides, the CDR3 is TGCGCCAGCAGCTTGGGTCGGGGAATGAGCACTGAAGCTTTCTTT.

J is TRBJ2-3 and V is TRBV24-1; a possible D gene is TRBD2 (5 bases). Trimming cost V 9 bases and J 2 bases, with 20 bases left between them. The CDR3 is made up of 16 amino acids. CDR1 and CDR2 from the germline V gene are KGHDR and SFDVKD. CDR3 region: CATSNHPGFYTDTQYF. CDR3 in DNA: TGTGCCACCTCGAATCACCCGGGATTCTACACAGATACGCAGTATTTT.